Each of the 18 T cell receptor beta chains below was sequenced from the same sample in a study of shared clonotypes between healthy human individuals. Method: immunoSEQ multiplex PCR; TCRdb's copy keeps in-frame clones and lacks some. The sample contains hundreds of thousands of clones, about 95% of which appear only once. Terminally differentiated effector memory CD45RA+ cells were excluded from the naive CD8 cells, which were CD45RO-negative and positively selected for CCR7. The sample comprised naive CD8+ T cells sorted from blood. The source is a woman in her twenties or thirties in good health.

CDR3 bases: TGTGCCAGCAGCTTAACAGAGGGTGAGCAGTTCTTC. It codes for CASSLTEGEQFF. This chain connects TRBV7-3 to TRBJ2-1, with D tentatively TRBD2 (5 bases). CDR3 length equals 12 residues. The germline V gene encodes CDR1 SGHTA and CDR2 FQGTGA. Trimming stripped 0 bases from V and 9 bases from J, with 6 bases between.

This rearrangement joins TRBV27 to TRBJ2-7, with 8 bases lining up with TRBD2. Losses at the gene ends were 6 bases for V and 3 bases for J; bases not matched to a gene: 13. CDR1 and CDR2 from the germline V gene are MNHEY and SMNVEV (reference sequence). The CDR3 contains 16 residues. The CDR3 loop reads CASSTGAGGFYYEQYF. The CDR3 region has the DNA TGTGCCAGCAGCACGGGGGCGGGAGGATTCTACTACGAGCAGTACTTC.

The rearrangement uses TRBV29-1 and TRBJ2-7; 9 nucleotides match TRBD1. The CDR3 totals 16 residues. The junction had 7 bases not matched to a gene; V was cut back by 0 bases and J by 1 base. Germline V lookup: CDR1 SQVTM, CDR2 ANQGSEA. CDR3 in amino acids: CSVEDPTGTGSYEQYF. The DNA of the CDR3 is TGCAGCGTTGAAGATCCCACCGGGACAGGGTCCTACGAGCAGTACTTC.

The gene calls are TRBV5-1 and TRBJ2-1; 9 positions match TRBD2. With 4 bases clipped from V and 4 bases from J, the junction kept 9 bases outside the gene matches. CDR1 and CDR2 (germline): SGHRS, YFSETQ. The CDR3 is 16 residues long. This CDR3 reads CASSGVAGDRYNEQFF. CDR3 sequence (DNA): TGCGCCAGCAGCGGGGTAGCGGGAGATAGGTACAATGAGCAGTTCTTC.

This chain connects TRBV30 to TRBJ2-7; D is unclear. Trimming left V 0 bases short and J 3 bases short, with 9 bases between. Germline lookup yields CDR1 GTSNPN and CDR2 SVGIG (reference sequence). The CDR3 sequence is 13 residues long. The CDR3 sequence: CAWSVGLYYEQYF. The DNA of the CDR3 is TGTGCCTGGAGTGTAGGGCTGTACTACGAGCAGTACTTC.

V is TRBV27 and J is TRBJ1-1; 7 bases agree with TRBD1. V lost 6 bases, J lost 11 bases, and 12 bases stayed unmatched. There are 13 residues in the CDR3. The germline CDR1 and CDR2 sequences are MNHEY and SMNVEV (reference sequence). The CDR3 loop is CASSPRPGGWAFF. Written as DNA, the CDR3 is TGTGCCAGCAGCCCTCGGCCAGGGGGATGGGCTTTCTTT.

The chain links TRBV4-1 to TRBJ2-5; unclear D gene. TRBJ2-7 explains the end of the DNA better; the J call may be wrong. This CDR3 region has 17 residues. CDR1 and CDR2 (germline): MGHRA, YSYEKL. CDR3 region: CASSQDELDSFSYEQYF. The DNA for the CDR3 is TGCGCCAGCAGCCAAGATGAATTGGATAGCTTCTCATACGAGCAGTACTTC.

V usage is TRBV2 and J usage is TRBJ2-1; D may match TRBD1 or TRBD2 (6 bases each). Germline CDR1 is SNHLY and CDR2 is FYNNEI. The V end was cut by 4 bases, the J end by 6 bases, with 16 bases between. The CDR3 loop spans 15 amino acids. This chain's CDR3 is CASSGGGTGPNEQFF. The CDR3, as DNA: TGTGCCAGCAGTGGAGGGGGGACTGGACCCAATGAGCAGTTCTTC.

V gene TRBV28 combines with J gene TRBJ2-1, with D possibly TRBD2 on 7 matching bases. Looked up from germline, CDR1 is MDHEN and CDR2 is SYDVKM. The length of the CDR3 is 16 residues. Trimming removed 5 bases from V and 0 bases from J, with 14 bases in between. CDR3 loop: CASSRPRGGSYNEQFF. DNA for the CDR3: TGTGCCAGCAGTCGCCCTAGGGGGGGCTCCTACAATGAGCAGTTCTTC.

The chain combines TRBV18 with TRBJ2-1, with a possible D match to TRBD1 (6 bases). V was shortened by 3 bases and J by 4 bases, with 10 bases between the two germline ends. The germline V gene has CDR1 KGHSH and CDR2 LQKENI. The CDR3 spans 14 residues. The DNA of the CDR3 is TGTGCCAGCTCACCGGACAGTGCTTACAATGAGCAGTTCTTC. Encoded protein: CASSPDSAYNEQFF.

This rearrangement joins TRBV29-1 to TRBJ1-5, with D maybe TRBD1 (6 bases). Germline V CDR1 and CDR2: SQVTM, ANQGSEA. The CDR3 covers 15 residues. V lost 7 bases and J 2 bases, leaving 18 bases between the germline ends. The CDR3 DNA follows: TGCAGCGCCTCCGAGGGGGGAGTAGGCAATCAGCCCCAGCATTTT. This gives the protein CSASEGGVGNQPQHF.

The gene calls are TRBV19 and TRBJ2-1, with 13 nucleotides matching TRBD2. Germline CDR1 and CDR2: LNHDA and SQIVND (reference sequence). J was trimmed by 8 bases and V by 5 bases; bases with no gene match: 9. CDR3 size: 16 residues. CDR3 sequence: CASSARTSGSFDEQFF. CDR3 nucleotides: TGTGCCAGTAGTGCCCGGACTAGCGGGAGTTTCGATGAGCAGTTCTTC.

This rearrangement joins TRBV4-2 to TRBJ2-7; 9 bases are a match to TRBD2. The CDR3 length is 16 residues. The germline gives CDR1 LGHNA, CDR2 YNFKEQ. The J segment lost 2 bases and the V segment lost 0 bases, leaving 5 bases of the junction unmatched. The CDR3 spells CASSQEWREGTYEQYF. In DNA form, the CDR3 reads TGTGCCAGCAGCCAAGAATGGCGGGAGGGGACCTACGAGCAGTACTTC.

The chain links TRBV6-5 to TRBJ2-7, with D hard to call. The germline gives CDR1 MNHEY, CDR2 SVGAGI. Trimming cost V 5 bases and J 1 base, with 9 bases left between them. The CDR3 is 13 amino acids. DNA for the CDR3: TGTGCCAGCAGTCTACTGGGTTCCTACGAGCAGTACTTC. The encoded protein is CASSLLGSYEQYF.

This chain joins TRBV6-1 and TRBJ2-7, with 9 bases matching TRBD2. Looked up from germline, CDR1 is MNHNS and CDR2 is SASEGT. J lost 0 bases, V lost 4 bases, and 4 bases had no gene match. CDR3 length: 15 residues. The CDR3 spells CASSGLAGSSYEQYF. CDR3 nucleotides: TGTGCCAGCAGTGGGCTAGCGGGGAGCTCCTACGAGCAGTACTTC.

J is TRBJ2-3 and V is TRBV2; 9 positions match TRBD2. The V segment lost 1 base and the J segment 3 bases; nucleotides outside the gene matches: 8. Germline CDR1 is SNHLY and CDR2 is FYNNEI. The CDR3 totals 17 residues. As DNA, the CDR3 is TGTGCCAGCAGTGAAGAATATAGCGGGAGTATTACAGATACGCAGTATTTT. Protein: CASSEEYSGSITDTQYF.

The rearrangement links TRBV9 to TRBJ2-1, with 9 bases aligning to TRBD2. The CDR3 sequence is 14 residues long. Germline V gives CDR1 SGDLS, CDR2 YYNGEE. V was clipped by 0 bases and J by 8 bases; unmatched bases: 3. CDR3 region: CASSVALAGHEQFF. The CDR3 DNA reads as TGTGCCAGCAGCGTAGCGCTAGCGGGACATGAGCAGTTCTTC.

The V call is TRBV28, the J call TRBJ1-1; 8 bases match TRBD1. This CDR3 has 14 amino acids. Trimming cost V 3 bases and J 7 bases; bases outside gene matches: 7. Germline loops: CDR1 MDHEN, CDR2 SYDVKM. Here the CDR3 DNA reads TGTGCCAGCAGTTTTATTCAGGGGGCAGGTGAAGCTTTCTTT. It translates to CASSFIQGAGEAFF.